A selection of T cell receptor beta chains follows, all from one sample in a study of blood T cell repertoires in COVID-19. Profiled with immunoSEQ multiplex PCR; TCRdb holds only in-frame clones, not every one. The sample holds 150,000 to 180,000 clones; under 85% are singletons and the top ten take 0.63%. Sequenced material: peripheral blood. These receptors all come from a man in his fifties or sixties with COVID-19, enrolled during active disease. CDR3s include the opening cysteine and the closing phenylalanine or tryptophan. The order of the fields is clone size, J gene, V gene, D gene, CDR3 DNA, CDR3 protein. A D gene is named only where the DNA matches it firmly. For some rows the clone size is stated as once, few or many, or as a class when expanded; others skip it.

- | TRBJ2-6 | TRBV29-1 | TRBD1 | TGCAGCGTACGGGGACAGGGTTTCTCTGGGGCCAACGTCCTGACTTTC | CSVRGQGFSGANVLTF
- | TRBJ1-2 | TRBV28 | TRBD1 | TGTGCCAGCAGTTATGGACAGGGGAATGGCTACACCTTC | CASSYGQGNGYTF
- | TRBJ1-2 | TRBV19 | - | TGTGCCAGCTCAGGGGTGTCTAACTATGGCTACACCTTC | CASSGVSNYGYTF
- | TRBJ1-4 | TRBV7-2 | - | TGTGCCAGCAGCTTAGACGGACACATCGGCGAAAAACTGTTTTTT | CASSLDGHIGEKLFF
- | TRBJ2-5 | TRBV7-7 | - | TGTGCTAGCAGCTTAGGAGGGCAGAAAGGGGAGACCCAGTACTTC | CASSLGGQKGETQYF
- | TRBJ1-3 | TRBV7-8 | - | TGTGCCAGCAGCTTAGCTAACGGACAGGGAAACACCATATATTTT | CASSLANGQGNTIYF
once | TRBJ1-1 | TRBV6-5 | TRBD1 | TGTGCCAGCAGTTACGACAGGGGCAGGACTGAAGCTTTCTTT | CASSYDRGRTEAFF
- | TRBJ2-5 | TRBV30 | - | TGTGCCTGTAGCGGTAGTACTCAAGAGACCCAGTACTTC | CACSGSTQETQYF
- | TRBJ2-7 | TRBV7-9 | - | TGTGCCAGCACCCCGGGCTCCTACGAGCAGTACTTC | CASTPGSYEQYF
- | TRBJ1-6 | TRBV7-9 | TRBD1 | TGTGCCAGCAGCTCCTCGACAGGGAGGTCACCCCTCCACTTT | CASSSSTGRSPLHF
- | TRBJ2-7 | TRBV7-9 | - | TGTGCCAGCAGCGCACAGGAAGTGAGGCAGTACTTC | CASSAQEVRQYF
few | TRBJ1-5 | TRBV19 | TRBD1 | TGTGCCAGTAGTGAAGCAGGGGGGCTGGATCAGCCCCAGCATTTT | CASSEAGGLDQPQHF
- | TRBJ1-1 | TRBV5-1 | - | TGCGCCAGCAGCTTACAGAACACTGAAGCTTTCTTT | CASSLQNTEAFF
- | TRBJ2-5 | TRBV20-1 | TRBD1 | TGCAGTGCAAACAGGGGAGAGACCCAGTACTTC | CSANRGETQYF
- | TRBJ2-1 | TRBV7-6 | TRBD2 | TGTGCCAGCAGCCCAGCGGGAGGTCCCTACAATGAGCAGTTCTTC | CASSPAGGPYNEQFF
- | TRBJ1-1 | TRBV6-2/TRBV6-3 | - | TGTGCCAGCAGTATGGGGCCGAGCACTGAAGCTTTCTTT | CASSMGPSTEAFF
- | TRBJ2-1 | TRBV7-9 | TRBD2 | TGTGCCAGCAGCTACTCGGGACTAGCGGGAGGGCCAAGTGAGCAGTTCTTC | CASSYSGLAGGPSEQFF
few | TRBJ2-7 | TRBV7-2 | TRBD2 | TGTGCCAGCAGCTCACTAAGTCGGACTAGCGGCTTAAGCTCCTACGAGCAGTACTTC | CASSSLSRTSGLSSYEQYF
- | TRBJ2-7 | TRBV28 | TRBD1 | TGTGCCAGCAGTTTATCAGGGGACAGGAGGAAAGAGCAGTACTTC | CASSLSGDRRKEQYF
- | TRBJ1-1 | TRBV6-1 | - | TGTGCCAGCAGTGAGGCAGGTCTGAACACTGAAGCTTTCTTT | CASSEAGLNTEAFF
- | TRBJ1-3 | TRBV19 | - | TGTGCCTCCTCGAGGGCGAGCTCTGGAAACACCATATATTTT | CASSRASSGNTIYF
- | TRBJ2-5 | TRBV5-8 | - | TGTGCCAGCAGCCAAGGGGGGGTTCAAGAGACCCAGTACTTC | CASSQGGVQETQYF